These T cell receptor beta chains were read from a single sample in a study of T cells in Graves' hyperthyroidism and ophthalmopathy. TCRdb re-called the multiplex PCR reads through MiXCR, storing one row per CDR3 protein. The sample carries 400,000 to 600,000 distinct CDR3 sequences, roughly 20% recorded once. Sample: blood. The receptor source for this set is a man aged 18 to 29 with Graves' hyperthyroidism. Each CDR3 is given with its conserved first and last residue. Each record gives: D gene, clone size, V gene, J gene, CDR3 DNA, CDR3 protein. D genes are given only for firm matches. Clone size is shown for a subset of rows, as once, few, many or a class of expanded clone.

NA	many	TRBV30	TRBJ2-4	TGTGCCTGGAGTGTATTCGGCGGTCAGTACTTC	CAWSVFGGQYF
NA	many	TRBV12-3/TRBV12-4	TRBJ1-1	TGTGCCAGCAGTTTTCTTCTCTCCCCCAGCGTAGGAGCTTTCTTT	CASSFLLSPSVGAFF
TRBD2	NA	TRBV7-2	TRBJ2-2	TGTGCCAGCAGCTTAAGTAGCGGGCCGACCGGGGAGCTGTTTTTT	CASSLSSGPTGELFF
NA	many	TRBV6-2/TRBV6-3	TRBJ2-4	TGTGCCAGCAGTTACTCGAACCCAGCGTCGACGATTCAGTACTTC	CASSYSNPASTIQYF
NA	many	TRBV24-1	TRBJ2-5	TGTGCCACCAGTGACCCCGGGGCTATCCGAGAGACCCAGTACTTC	CATSDPGAIRETQYF
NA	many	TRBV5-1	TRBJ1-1	TGCGCCAGCAGCGTGGGAGGGGGACGCCATGAAGCTTTCTTT	CASSVGGGRHEAFF
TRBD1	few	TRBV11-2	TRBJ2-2	TGTGCCAGCAGTTCCCAATTGGGACAGCAGGCGGTGAGGGAGCTGTTTTTT	CASSSQLGQQAVRELFF
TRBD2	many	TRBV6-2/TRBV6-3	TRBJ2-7	TGTGCCAGCAGTTACGAAACTAGCGGGTACGAGCAGTACTTC	CASSYETSGYEQYF
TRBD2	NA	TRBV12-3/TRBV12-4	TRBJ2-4	TGTGCCAGCAGTTTATACTCGGGGCTAGCGGGCAAAAACATTCAGTACTTC	CASSLYSGLAGKNIQYF
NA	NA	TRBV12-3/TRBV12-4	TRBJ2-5	TGTGCCAGCAGTTTGGGGGCAGGGGCCGGAGAGACCCAGTACTTC	CASSLGAGAGETQYF
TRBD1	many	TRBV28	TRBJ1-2	TGTGCCAGCAGTTCCCCAGGGGGCCCCTGGGACTATGGCTACACCTTC	CASSSPGGPWDYGYTF
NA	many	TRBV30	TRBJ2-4	TGTGCCTGGAGTGTACTCAAGCTAGCCAAAAACATTCAGTACTTC	CAWSVLKLAKNIQYF
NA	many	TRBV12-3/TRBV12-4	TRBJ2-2	TGTGCCAGCAACAAACTCCCGGGACCCGGGGAGCTGTTTTTT	CASNKLPGPGELFF
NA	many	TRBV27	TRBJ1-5	TGTGCCAGCAGTTTAATGGGTGGGGGGCCCCAGCATTTT	CASSLMGGGPQHF
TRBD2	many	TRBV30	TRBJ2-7	TGTGCCTGGACTAGCGGAACCTACGAGCAGTACTTC	CAWTSGTYEQYF
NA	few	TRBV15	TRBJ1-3	TGTGCCACCAGCAGTCTATCCGTAGCCTCTGGAAACACCATATATTTT	CATSSLSVASGNTIYF
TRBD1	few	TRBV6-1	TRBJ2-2	TGTGCCACCGGGACAGGGGACACCGGGGAGCTGTTTTTT	CATGTGDTGELFF
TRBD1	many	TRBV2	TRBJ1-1	TGTGCCAGCTCCCTTATCAGGGGGCGAACTTACACTGAAGCTTTCTTT	CASSLIRGRTYTEAFF
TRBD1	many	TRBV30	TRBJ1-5	TGTGCCTGGAGTGTAGGGGACAGGGAGGGTCAGCCCCAGCATTTT	CAWSVGDREGQPQHF
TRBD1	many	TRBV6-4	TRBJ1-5	TGTGCCAGCAAACTCCTTATGCGACAGGGGGCTACGGGCAATCAGCCCCAGCATTTT	CASKLLMRQGATGNQPQHF
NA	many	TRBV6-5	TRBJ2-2	TGTGCCAGCAGTTATGGTCCGAACACCGGGGAGCTGTTTTTT	CASSYGPNTGELFF
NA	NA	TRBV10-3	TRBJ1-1	TGTGCCATCAGCTACAGGGTTTCGCTGAACACTGAAGCTTTCTTT	CAISYRVSLNTEAFF
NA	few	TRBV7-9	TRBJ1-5	TGTGCCAGCAGCTTAGGGACCAGGGAGGCCCAGCATTTT	CASSLGTREAQHF
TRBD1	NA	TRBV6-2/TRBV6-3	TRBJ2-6	TGTGCCAGCAGTTACTCGGGAAGGGGGACAGGGGGCGGTGGGGCCAACGTCCTGACTTTC	CASSYSGRGTGGGGANVLTF
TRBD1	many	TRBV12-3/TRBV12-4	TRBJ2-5	TGTGCCAGCAGTTCAAGGACAGGCATATTGGAGACCCAGTACTTC	CASSSRTGILETQYF
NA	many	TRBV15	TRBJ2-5	TGTGCCACCAGCAGAGAAGGAACACGCCAAGAGACCCAGTACTTC	CATSREGTRQETQYF
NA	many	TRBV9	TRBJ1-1	TGTGCCAGCAGCGTAGAGTCGGACACTGAAGCTTTCTTT	CASSVESDTEAFF
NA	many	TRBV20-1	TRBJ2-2	TGCAGTGCTAGTAGTCGATCGAACACCGGGGAGCTGTTTTTT	CSASSRSNTGELFF
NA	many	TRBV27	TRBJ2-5	TGTGCCAGCAGTCCGGGTCGGGGAGGGACCCAGTACTTC	CASSPGRGGTQYF
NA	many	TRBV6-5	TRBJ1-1	TGTGCCAGCAGTTACTCGGGCGTAGCTGAAGCTTTCTTT	CASSYSGVAEAFF
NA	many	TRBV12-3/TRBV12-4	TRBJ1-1	TGTGCCAGCAGTTTGTTTAACGGGGGAGTTGAAGCTTTCTTT	CASSLFNGGVEAFF
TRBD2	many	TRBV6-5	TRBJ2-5	TGTGCCAGCAGTTACAGTCTAGCGGGGGGGGAGACCCAGTACTTC	CASSYSLAGGETQYF
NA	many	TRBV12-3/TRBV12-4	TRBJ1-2	TGTGCCAGCAGTTTAGCTGGGCATGGCTACACCTTC	CASSLAGHGYTF
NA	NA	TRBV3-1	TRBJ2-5	TGTGCCAGCAGCCAGGTTGCAGCTAGGAGAGAGACCCAGTACTTC	CASSQVAARRETQYF